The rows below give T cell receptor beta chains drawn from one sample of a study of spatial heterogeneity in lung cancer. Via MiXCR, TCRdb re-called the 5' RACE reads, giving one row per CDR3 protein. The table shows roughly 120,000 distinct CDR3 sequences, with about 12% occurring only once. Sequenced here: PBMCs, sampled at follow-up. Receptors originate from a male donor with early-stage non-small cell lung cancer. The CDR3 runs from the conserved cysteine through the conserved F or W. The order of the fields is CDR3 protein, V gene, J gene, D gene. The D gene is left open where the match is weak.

CDR3aa: CASSLGDGYGYTF; v_gene: TRBV12-3/TRBV12-4; j_gene: TRBJ1-2; d_gene: -
CDR3aa: CSIRDRGINEQFF; v_gene: TRBV29-1; j_gene: TRBJ2-1; d_gene: TRBD1
CDR3aa: CASSPRTGRSNQPQHF; v_gene: TRBV27; j_gene: TRBJ1-5; d_gene: TRBD1
CDR3aa: CASSLFEGRDTQYF; v_gene: TRBV7-9; j_gene: TRBJ2-3; d_gene: -
CDR3aa: CASRPGQFNSPLHF; v_gene: TRBV6-5; j_gene: TRBJ1-6; d_gene: TRBD1
CDR3aa: CAWRRTGDTEAFF; v_gene: TRBV30; j_gene: TRBJ1-1; d_gene: TRBD1
CDR3aa: CAISESNGQGWEQFF; v_gene: TRBV10-3; j_gene: TRBJ2-1; d_gene: -
CDR3aa: CASSRPNEKLFF; v_gene: TRBV2; j_gene: TRBJ1-4; d_gene: -
CDR3aa: CASSGRLAGVNEQFF; v_gene: TRBV2; j_gene: TRBJ2-1; d_gene: TRBD2
CDR3aa: CASSLEGSYYEQYF; v_gene: TRBV11-3; j_gene: TRBJ2-7; d_gene: -
CDR3aa: CASSRVDYEQYF; v_gene: TRBV3-1; j_gene: TRBJ2-7; d_gene: -
CDR3aa: CASSFNQGYGYTF; v_gene: TRBV11-2; j_gene: TRBJ1-2; d_gene: -
CDR3aa: CSVSGTSGGRVDEQFF; v_gene: TRBV29-1; j_gene: TRBJ2-1; d_gene: TRBD2
CDR3aa: CASSRETGLGERKTQYF; v_gene: TRBV2; j_gene: TRBJ2-5; d_gene: TRBD2
CDR3aa: CASSIGKKETQYF; v_gene: TRBV19; j_gene: TRBJ2-5; d_gene: -
CDR3aa: CSATTGVGYGYTF; v_gene: TRBV20-1; j_gene: TRBJ1-2; d_gene: TRBD1
CDR3aa: CAISESPLQGYQPQHF; v_gene: TRBV10-3; j_gene: TRBJ1-5; d_gene: -
CDR3aa: CASSFDIKAGELFF; v_gene: TRBV12-3/TRBV12-4; j_gene: TRBJ2-2; d_gene: -
CDR3aa: CSGTSVTSEQYF; v_gene: TRBV29-1; j_gene: TRBJ2-7; d_gene: -
CDR3aa: CASSSRRSLLYGYTF; v_gene: TRBV12-3/TRBV12-4; j_gene: TRBJ1-2; d_gene: -
CDR3aa: CASSFDGINQPQHF; v_gene: TRBV7-2; j_gene: TRBJ1-5; d_gene: -
CDR3aa: CASSHRASGGYEQYF; v_gene: TRBV4-3; j_gene: TRBJ2-7; d_gene: TRBD2
CDR3aa: CASSGGSWNSPLHF; v_gene: TRBV6-4; j_gene: TRBJ1-6; d_gene: -
CDR3aa: CASSTGNAYEQYF; v_gene: TRBV6-6; j_gene: TRBJ2-7; d_gene: -
CDR3aa: CSARVQGANTEAFF; v_gene: TRBV20-1; j_gene: TRBJ1-1; d_gene: TRBD1
CDR3aa: CASSQSGGAYEQYF; v_gene: TRBV4-2; j_gene: TRBJ2-7; d_gene: TRBD2
CDR3aa: CASKQGLGSYEQYF; v_gene: TRBV2; j_gene: TRBJ2-7; d_gene: TRBD1
CDR3aa: CSVSWGSGNQPQHF; v_gene: TRBV29-1; j_gene: TRBJ1-5; d_gene: -
CDR3aa: CAWKRGLLDYGYTF; v_gene: TRBV30; j_gene: TRBJ1-2; d_gene: TRBD1
CDR3aa: CASGAAYNEQFF; v_gene: TRBV5-1; j_gene: TRBJ2-1; d_gene: -
CDR3aa: CASSSRLAGPLQETQYF; v_gene: TRBV18; j_gene: TRBJ2-5; d_gene: TRBD2
CDR3aa: CASSHRTGNTEAFF; v_gene: TRBV7-9; j_gene: TRBJ1-1; d_gene: -
CDR3aa: CASSYSEGRTEAFF; v_gene: TRBV6-5; j_gene: TRBJ1-1; d_gene: -
CDR3aa: CASSPTGEGTEAFF; v_gene: TRBV2; j_gene: TRBJ1-1; d_gene: TRBD1
CDR3aa: CSALLGGREDTQYF; v_gene: TRBV20-1; j_gene: TRBJ2-3; d_gene: -
CDR3aa: CSARRSGFSSEQFF; v_gene: TRBV20-1; j_gene: TRBJ2-1; d_gene: -
CDR3aa: CSASGREAYREQYF; v_gene: TRBV20-1; j_gene: TRBJ2-7; d_gene: -
CDR3aa: CASSESKGITEAFF; v_gene: TRBV10-1; j_gene: TRBJ1-1; d_gene: -